This T cell receptor beta chain was obtained from a study of CD8 T cells in Susac syndrome. This CDR3 has 11 residues. Trimming stripped 5 bases from V and 5 bases from J, with 6 bases between. Germline values: CDR1 SGHNT, CDR2 YYREEE (reference sequence). About 0.45 to 1 ug RNA was reverse transcribed with random hexamers. The immunoSEQ assay covered 54 Vbeta and 13 Jbeta segments for CDR3. TCRdb reprocessed the immunoSEQ multiplex PCR reads with MiXCR, giving one entry per CDR3 protein. The sample holds 230,000 or so distinct CDR3 sequences, around 95% seen once. In this sample, this clonotype turned up a few times. The study used treatment-naive patients who had stable or active relapsing-remitting disease as multiple sclerosis controls.

Sequences were obtained from CD4+ T cells from PBMCs. This sequence was found in a human donor with multiple sclerosis. This chain links TRBV5-4 with TRBJ2-3; D gene ambiguous. The CDR3 loop reads CASSDIDTQYF. CDR3 nucleotides: TGTGCCAGCAGTGACATAGATACGCAGTATTTT.